What follows is one TCR beta chain and its context. Its antigen has not been determined. No much larger clone exists at a distance of one base, and base qualities are not known. Trimming costs V 5 bases and J 0 bases, and their ends lie 10 bases apart. Via the germline V gene, CDR1 is SNHLY and CDR2 FYNNEI. Counted from cysteine to phenylalanine, this CDR3 has 14 amino acids. Just the 42-base CDR3 DNA is kept, in frame starting at base 1. TCR beta VDJ combination and CDR3 sequence profiling used genomic DNA as the template. An Illumina HiSeq 2000 was used for TCR repertoire sequencing. The paper's data handling went like this. TRBV/TRBJ rearrangement plots, CDR3 size and DJ length profiles, and Simpson's diversity index were used to assess repertoires. The immunodominant clone was defined as the most abundant DNA sequence in deep sequencing data. CDR3 amino acid sequences were screened for sharing across subjects and compared with published repertoires and the VDJdb database. TCRdb reanalyzed the raw reads on its own, using fastp at Q25 for trimming and MiXCR for clone calling, and kept in-frame beta chains. When rows share a CDR3 protein, they turn into one entry using the most common DNA and genes. TCRdb, rather than the study authors, made the V and J calls. The sample data list approximately 470,000 distinct CDR3 sequences, and around 30% of these were observed just once. The ten top clones hold 0.75% to 0.95% of the sample.

The sample comes from a study of CD8+CD57+ T cells in acquired aplastic anemia (dated by TCRdb to the late 2010s). For the study in its entirety: On average, sorted CD4+ and CD8+ cells yielded around 3.4 ug of extracted DNA, with a range of about 0.18 to 30 ug. CD8+CD57+ expansion was defined as frequency above the mean frequency observed in healthy subjects.

What the authors observed across the whole study: Some 30 CD8+ CDR3 sequences were found to be shared between patients and controls, but these sequences appeared to be highly expressed in patients and within the immunodominant clones of the patients. Patients and healthy controls showed no significant difference in CD8+ Simpson's diversity (P=0.060).

Flow cytometry had shown CD8+CD57+ cell expansion in the patients selected for sequencing. Every patient had a diagnosis of severe acquired aplastic anemia based on International Study of Aplastic Anemia and Agranulocytosis and Camitta criteria. No therapy had been received by the patients at the time of blood sampling. In this study, sorted CD4+ and CD8+ T cells from the blood of healthy subjects and of severe aplastic anemia patients had their TCR repertoires deep-sequenced. In the USA, patient enrollment took place under clinicaltrials.gov protocols 00001620, 01623167, 00001397, 00071045, 00081523 and 00961064. Ficoll-Paque density gradient centrifugation was used to isolate peripheral blood mononuclear cells. CD4+ and CD8+ T cells were sorted by FACS or magnetic beads before DNA extraction.

Recombination linked TRBV2 to TRBJ1-1; confidence is insufficient to name the D gene. Input material: sorted CD4+, CD8+, or CD8+CD57+ T cells (not recorded which) from PBMCs. The receptor's source is a human donor with aplastic anemia. The CDR3 loop reads CASSLDIMNTEAFF. The DNA reads TGTGCCAGCAGTTTAGACATTATGAACACTGAAGCTTTCTTT.